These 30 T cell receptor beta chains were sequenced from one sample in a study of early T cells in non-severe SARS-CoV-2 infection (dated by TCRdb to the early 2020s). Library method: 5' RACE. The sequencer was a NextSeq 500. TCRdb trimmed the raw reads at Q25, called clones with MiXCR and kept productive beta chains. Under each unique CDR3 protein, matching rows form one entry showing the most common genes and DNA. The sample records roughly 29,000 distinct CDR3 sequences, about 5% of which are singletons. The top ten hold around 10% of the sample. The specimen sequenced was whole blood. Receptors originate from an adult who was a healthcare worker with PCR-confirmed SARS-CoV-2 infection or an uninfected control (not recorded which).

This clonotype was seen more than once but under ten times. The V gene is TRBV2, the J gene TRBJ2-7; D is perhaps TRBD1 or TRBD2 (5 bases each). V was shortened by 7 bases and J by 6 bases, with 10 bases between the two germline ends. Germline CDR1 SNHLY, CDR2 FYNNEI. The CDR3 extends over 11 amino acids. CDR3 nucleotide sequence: TGTGCCAGCAAACGGGGCCTCGAGCAGTACTTC. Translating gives CASKRGLEQYF.

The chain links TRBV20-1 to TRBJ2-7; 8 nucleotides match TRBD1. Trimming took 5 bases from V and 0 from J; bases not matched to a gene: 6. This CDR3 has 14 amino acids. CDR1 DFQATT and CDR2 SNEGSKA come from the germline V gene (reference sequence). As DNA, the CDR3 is TGCAGTGCTCCCCGGACAGGGAACTCCTACGAGCAGTACTTC. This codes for CSAPRTGNSYEQYF.

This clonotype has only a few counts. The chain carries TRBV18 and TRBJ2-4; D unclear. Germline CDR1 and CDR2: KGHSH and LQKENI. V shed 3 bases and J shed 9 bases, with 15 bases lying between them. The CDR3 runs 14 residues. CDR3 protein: CASSPIPSTGIQYF. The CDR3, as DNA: TGTGCCAGCTCACCGATACCATCCACCGGCATTCAGTACTTC. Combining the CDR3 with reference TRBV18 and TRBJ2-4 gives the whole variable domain NAGVMQNPRHLVRRRGQEARLRCSPMKGHSHVYWYRQLPEEGLKFMVYLQKENIIDESGMPKERFSAEFPKEGPSILRIQQVVRGDSAAYFCASSPIPSTGIQYFGAGTRLSVL.

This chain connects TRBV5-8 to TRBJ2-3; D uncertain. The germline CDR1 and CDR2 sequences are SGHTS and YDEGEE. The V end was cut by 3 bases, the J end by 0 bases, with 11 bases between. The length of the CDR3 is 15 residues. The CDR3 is CASSSKTRSTDTQYF. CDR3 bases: TGTGCCAGCAGCTCTAAGACCCGGAGCACAGATACGCAGTATTTT.

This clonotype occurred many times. CDR3: CASSLRATGELFF. The CDR3 DNA sequence: TGTGCCAGCAGTTTAAGGGCAACCGGGGAGCTGTTTTTT. The V call is TRBV12-3 or TRBV12-4, the J call TRBJ2-2; no clear D. The V and J ends lost 2 bases and 5 bases respectively, with 6 bases between them. The CDR3 has 13 residues.

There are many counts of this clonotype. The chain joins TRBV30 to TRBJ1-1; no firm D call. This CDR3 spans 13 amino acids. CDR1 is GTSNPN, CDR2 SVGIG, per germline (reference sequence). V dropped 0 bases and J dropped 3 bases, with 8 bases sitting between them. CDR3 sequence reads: CAWSVQLDTEAFF. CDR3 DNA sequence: TGTGCCTGGAGTGTACAACTGGACACTGAAGCTTTCTTT.

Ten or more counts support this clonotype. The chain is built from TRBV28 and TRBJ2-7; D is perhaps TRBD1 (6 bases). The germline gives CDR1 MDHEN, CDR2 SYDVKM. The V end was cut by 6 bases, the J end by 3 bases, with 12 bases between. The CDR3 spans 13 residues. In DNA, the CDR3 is TGTGCCAGCAGCCCGCTACAGGGCTACGAGCAGTACTTC. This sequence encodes CASSPLQGYEQYF.

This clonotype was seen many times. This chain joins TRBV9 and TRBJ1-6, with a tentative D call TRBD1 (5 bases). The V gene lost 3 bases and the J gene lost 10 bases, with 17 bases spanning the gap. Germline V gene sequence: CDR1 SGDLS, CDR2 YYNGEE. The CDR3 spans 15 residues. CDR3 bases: TGTGCCAGCAGCGGCGGGACGGCCTTTGGGTCACCCCTCCACTTT. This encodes CASSGGTAFGSPLHF.

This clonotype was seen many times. The CDR3 DNA reads as TGTGCCTGGAGTCGAGCCTTGAGGGTTAATGAGCAGTTCTTC. Translating it yields CAWSRALRVNEQFF. The chain employs TRBV30 and TRBJ2-1; TRBD2 might be the D (5 bases). Between the trimmed V and J ends, which lost 2 bases and 7 bases, there was a span of 15 bases. CDR1 is GTSNPN and CDR2 is SVGIG in the germline V gene (reference sequence). The CDR3 length is 14 residues.

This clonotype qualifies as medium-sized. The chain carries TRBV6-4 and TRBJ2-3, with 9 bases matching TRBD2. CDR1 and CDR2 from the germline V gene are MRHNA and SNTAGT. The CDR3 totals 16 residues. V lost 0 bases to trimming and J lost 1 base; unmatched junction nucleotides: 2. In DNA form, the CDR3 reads TGTGCCAGCAGTGACTCGGTAGCGGGGGGCACAGATACGCAGTATTTT. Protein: CASSDSVAGGTDTQYF.

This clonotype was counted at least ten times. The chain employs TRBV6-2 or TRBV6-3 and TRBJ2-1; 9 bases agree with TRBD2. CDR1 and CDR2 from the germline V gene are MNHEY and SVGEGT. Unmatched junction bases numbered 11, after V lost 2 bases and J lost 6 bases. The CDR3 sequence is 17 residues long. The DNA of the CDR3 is TGTGCCAGCAGTTACCCCCTCATTGCGGGAGGGGGCAATGAGCAGTTCTTC. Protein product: CASSYPLIAGGGNEQFF.

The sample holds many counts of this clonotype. The CDR3 DNA reads as TGTGCCAGTGATCTTAGCGGTACCGGGGAGCTGTTTTTT. Protein product: CASDLSGTGELFF. V usage is TRBV19 and J usage is TRBJ2-2; D is perhaps TRBD2 (6 bases). Germline V gives CDR1 LNHDA, CDR2 SQIVND (reference sequence). Trimming left V 8 bases short and J 5 bases short, with 12 bases between. CDR3 length: 13 amino acids.

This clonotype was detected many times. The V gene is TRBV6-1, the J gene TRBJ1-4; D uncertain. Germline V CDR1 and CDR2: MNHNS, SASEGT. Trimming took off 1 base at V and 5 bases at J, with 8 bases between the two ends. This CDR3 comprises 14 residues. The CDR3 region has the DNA TGTGCCAGCAGTGAAGGGACGGCGAATGAAAAACTGTTTTTT. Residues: CASSEGTANEKLFF.

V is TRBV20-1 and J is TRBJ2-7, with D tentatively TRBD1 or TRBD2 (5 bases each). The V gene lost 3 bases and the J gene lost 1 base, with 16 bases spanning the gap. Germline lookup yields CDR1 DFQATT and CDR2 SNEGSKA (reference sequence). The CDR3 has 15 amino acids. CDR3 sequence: CSARVPTGASYEQYF. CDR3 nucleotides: TGCAGTGCTAGGGTCCCCACCGGGGCATCCTACGAGCAGTACTTC.

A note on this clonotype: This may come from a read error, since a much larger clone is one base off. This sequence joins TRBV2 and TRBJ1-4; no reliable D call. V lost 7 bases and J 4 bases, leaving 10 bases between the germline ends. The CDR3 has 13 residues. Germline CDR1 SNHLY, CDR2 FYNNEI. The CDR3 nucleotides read TGTGCCAGCAATGTTAATGGTAATGAAAAACTGTTTTTT. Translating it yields CASNVNGNEKLFF. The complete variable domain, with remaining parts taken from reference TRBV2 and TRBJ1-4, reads EPEVTQTPSHQVTQMGQEVILRCVPISNHLYFYWYRQILGQKVEFLVSFYNNEISEKSEIFDDQFSVERPDGSNFTLKIRSTKLEDSAMYFCASNVNGNEKLFFGSGTQLSVL.

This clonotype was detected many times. CDR3 sequence: CASSFGVVDTDTQYF. CDR3 DNA sequence: TGCGCCAGCAGCTTTGGCGTCGTCGACACAGATACGCAGTATTTT. The rearrangement links TRBV5-1 to TRBJ2-3; no firm D call. The CDR3 is 15 amino acids. Germline CDR1 is SGHRS and CDR2 is YFSETQ. Deletions cut 2 bases from V and 2 bases from J, with 12 bases between.

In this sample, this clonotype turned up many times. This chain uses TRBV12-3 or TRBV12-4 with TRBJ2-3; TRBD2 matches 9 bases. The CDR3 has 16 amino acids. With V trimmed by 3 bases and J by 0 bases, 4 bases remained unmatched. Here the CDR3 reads CASSFRLAASTDTQYF. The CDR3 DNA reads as TGTGCCAGCAGTTTTAGACTAGCGGCTAGCACAGATACGCAGTATTTT.

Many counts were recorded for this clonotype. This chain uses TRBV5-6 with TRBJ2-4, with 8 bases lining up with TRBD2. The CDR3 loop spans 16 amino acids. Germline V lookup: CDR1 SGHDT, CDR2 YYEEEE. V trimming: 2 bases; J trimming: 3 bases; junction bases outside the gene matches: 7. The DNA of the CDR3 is TGTGCCAGCAGCTTTTTTGCTAGCGGGTACAAAAACATTCAGTACTTC. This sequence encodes CASSFFASGYKNIQYF.

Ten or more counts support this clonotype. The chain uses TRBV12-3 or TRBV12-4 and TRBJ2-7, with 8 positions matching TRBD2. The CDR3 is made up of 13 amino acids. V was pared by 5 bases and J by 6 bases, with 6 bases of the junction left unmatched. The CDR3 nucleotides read TGTGCCAGCAGTCGGACTAGCTTGGGCGAGCAGTACTTC. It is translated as CASSRTSLGEQYF.

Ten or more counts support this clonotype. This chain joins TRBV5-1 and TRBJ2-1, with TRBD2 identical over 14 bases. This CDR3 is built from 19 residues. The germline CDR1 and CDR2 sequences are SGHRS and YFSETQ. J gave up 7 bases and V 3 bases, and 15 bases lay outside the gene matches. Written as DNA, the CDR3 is TGCGCCAGCAGCTCCTCACTGACTAGCGGGAGGGTGCTGGCGAATGAGCAGTTCTTC. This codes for CASSSSLTSGRVLANEQFF. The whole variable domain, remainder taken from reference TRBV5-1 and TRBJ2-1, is KAGVTQTPRYLIKTRGQQVTLSCSPISGHRSVSWYQQTPGQGLQFLFEYFSETQRNKGNFPGRFSGRQFSNSRSEMNVSTLELGDSALYLCASSSSLTSGRVLANEQFFGPGTRLTVL.

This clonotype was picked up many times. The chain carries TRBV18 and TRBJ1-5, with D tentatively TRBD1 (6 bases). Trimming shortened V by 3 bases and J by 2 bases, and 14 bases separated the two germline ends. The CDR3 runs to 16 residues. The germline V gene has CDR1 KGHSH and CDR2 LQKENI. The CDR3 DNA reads TGTGCCAGCTCACCTGACAGGCATGATGGCAATCAGCCCCAGCATTTT. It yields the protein CASSPDRHDGNQPQHF.

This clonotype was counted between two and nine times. CDR3 sequence: CASSIEGRGIYNEQFF. CDR3 coding DNA: TGTGCCAGTAGTATAGAGGGGAGAGGGATATACAATGAGCAGTTCTTC. The V and J genes are TRBV19 and TRBJ2-1, with a tentative D call TRBD2 (5 bases). There are 16 residues in the CDR3. CDR1 and CDR2 (germline): LNHDA, SQIVND (reference sequence). V was clipped by 0 bases and J by 4 bases, with 13 bases between them.

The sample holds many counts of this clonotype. CDR3 DNA sequence: TGTGCCAGCACCTTCCTGTTCTCTGGGGCCAACGTCCTGACTTTC. Translated, it gives CASTFLFSGANVLTF. The chain links TRBV6-2 or TRBV6-3 to TRBJ2-6, with D unclear. The CDR3 spans 15 residues. Trimming left V 7 bases short and J 0 bases short, with 10 bases between. The V gene's germline CDR1 is MNHEY and CDR2 SVGEGT.

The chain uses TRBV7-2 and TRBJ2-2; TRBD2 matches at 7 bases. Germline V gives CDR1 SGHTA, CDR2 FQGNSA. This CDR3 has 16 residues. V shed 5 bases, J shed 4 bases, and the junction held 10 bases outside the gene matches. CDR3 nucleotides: TGTGCCAGCAGCGCAGGGAGGGGATCAGGCACCGGGGAGCTGTTTTTT. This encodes CASSAGRGSGTGELFF. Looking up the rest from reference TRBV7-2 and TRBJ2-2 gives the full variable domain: GAGVSQSPSNKVTEKGKDVELRCDPISGHTALYWYRQSLGQGLEFLIYFQGNSAPDKSGLPSDRFSAERTGGSVSTLTIQRTQQEDSAVYLCASSAGRGSGTGELFFGEGSRLTVL.

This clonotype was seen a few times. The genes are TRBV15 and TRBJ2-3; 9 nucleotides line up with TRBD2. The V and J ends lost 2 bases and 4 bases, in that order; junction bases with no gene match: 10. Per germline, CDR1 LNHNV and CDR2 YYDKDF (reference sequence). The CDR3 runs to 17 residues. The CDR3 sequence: CATSRKAASGTPDTQYF. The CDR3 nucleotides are TGTGCCACCAGCAGAAAGGCGGCTAGCGGGACCCCAGATACGCAGTATTTT.

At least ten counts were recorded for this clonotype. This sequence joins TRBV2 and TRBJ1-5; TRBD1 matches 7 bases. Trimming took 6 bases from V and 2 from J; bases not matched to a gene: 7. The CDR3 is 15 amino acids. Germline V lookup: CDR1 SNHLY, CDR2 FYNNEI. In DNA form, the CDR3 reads TGTGCCAGCAGGGACAGGACGGGGGGCAATCAGCCCCAGCATTTT. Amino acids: CASRDRTGGNQPQHF. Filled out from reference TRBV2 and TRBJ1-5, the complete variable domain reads EPEVTQTPSHQVTQMGQEVILRCVPISNHLYFYWYRQILGQKVEFLVSFYNNEISEKSEIFDDQFSVERPDGSNFTLKIRSTKLEDSAMYFCASRDRTGGNQPQHFGDGTRLSIL.

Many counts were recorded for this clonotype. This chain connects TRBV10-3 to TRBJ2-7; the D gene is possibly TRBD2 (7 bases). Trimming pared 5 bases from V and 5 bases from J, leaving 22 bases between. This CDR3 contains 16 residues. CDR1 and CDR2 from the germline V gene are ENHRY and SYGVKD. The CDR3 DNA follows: TGTGCCATCAGTCCATCCCGAGGGGGGGAAATGGACGAGCAGTACTTC. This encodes CAISPSRGGEMDEQYF.

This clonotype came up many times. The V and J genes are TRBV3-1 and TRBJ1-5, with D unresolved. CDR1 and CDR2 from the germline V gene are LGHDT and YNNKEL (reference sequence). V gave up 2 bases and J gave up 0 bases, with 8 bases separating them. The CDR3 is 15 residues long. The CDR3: CASSQTRYSNQPQHF. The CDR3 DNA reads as TGTGCCAGCAGCCAAACGCGTTATAGCAATCAGCCCCAGCATTTT.

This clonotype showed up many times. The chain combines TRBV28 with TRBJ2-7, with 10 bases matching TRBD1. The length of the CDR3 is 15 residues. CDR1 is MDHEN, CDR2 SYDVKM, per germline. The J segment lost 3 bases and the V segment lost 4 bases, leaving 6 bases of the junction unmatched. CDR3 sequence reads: CASSSPGQGNYEQYF. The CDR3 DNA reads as TGTGCCAGCAGTTCACCGGGACAGGGGAACTACGAGCAGTACTTC.

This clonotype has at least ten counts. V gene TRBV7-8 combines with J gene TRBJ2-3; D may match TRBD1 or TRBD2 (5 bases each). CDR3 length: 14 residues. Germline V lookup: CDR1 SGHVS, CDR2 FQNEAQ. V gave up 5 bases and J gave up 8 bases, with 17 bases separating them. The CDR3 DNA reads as TGTGCCAGCAGCCCCGTGGGACCCTCGGGTACGCAGTATTTT. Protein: CASSPVGPSGTQYF.